This is a list of T cell receptor beta chains from one sample in a study of tumor-infiltrating lymphocytes in primary liver carcinoma. TCRdb independently ran MiXCR on the multiplex PCR reads; one entry per CDR3 protein. This table has about 180,000 distinct CDR3 sequences, about 60% appearing once. Sequenced input: peripheral blood. These receptors all come from a man aged 35-49 years with primary liver carcinoma and hepatitis B virus infection. CDR3s include the opening cysteine and the closing phenylalanine or tryptophan. The D gene is left open where the match is weak. A row's size may be missing; if present it is once, few, many or a size class.

cdr3_length d_call j_call clone_size v_call cdr3_aa cdr3_nt
15 TRBD1 TRBJ2-5 . TRBV10-3 CAISQTRDRVETQYF TGTGCCATCAGCCAGACCCGGGACAGGGTAGAGACCCAGTACTTC
15 TRBD1 TRBJ2-2 . TRBV7-8 CASSQQGAHTGELFF TGTGCCAGCAGCCAACAGGGGGCGCACACCGGGGAGCTGTTTTTT
16 TRBD2 TRBJ2-2 . TRBV11-2 CAGSTWTSGGTGELFF TGTGCCGGCAGCACTTGGACCAGCGGGGGCACCGGGGAGCTGTTTTTT
11 . TRBJ2-5 many TRBV29-1 CSGGNQETQYF TGCAGCGGGGGGAATCAAGAGACCCAGTACTTC
16 TRBD1 TRBJ1-3 few TRBV6-1 CASSEVLGGTGNTIYF TGTGCCAGCAGTGAAGTCCTAGGGGGCACTGGAAACACCATATATTTT
16 . TRBJ2-6 . TRBV13 CASSLVRPSGANVLTF TGTGCCAGCAGCTTAGTGCGACCGTCAGGGGCCAACGTCCTGACTTTC
14 TRBD1 TRBJ1-4 . TRBV6-6 CVSSWGQGADKLFF TGTGTCAGCAGTTGGGGACAGGGGGCTGACAAACTGTTTTTT
16 . TRBJ2-1 few TRBV4-2 CASSQVGPSGKNEQFF TGTGCCAGCAGCCAAGTAGGACCTTCAGGCAAAAATGAGCAGTTCTTC
14 . TRBJ2-5 few TRBV11-2 CASSLQTAQGTQYF TGTGCCAGCAGCTTACAGACAGCGCAAGGGACCCAGTACTTC
12 TRBD2 TRBJ2-7 . TRBV29-1 CSVGTSNYEQYF TGCAGCGTAGGGACTAGTAACTACGAGCAGTACTTC
17 . TRBJ2-3 few TRBV5-6 CASSIDPRGAGTDTQYF TGTGCCAGCAGTATCGATCCGAGGGGAGCTGGCACAGATACGCAGTATTTT
12 . TRBJ1-6 . TRBV12-3/TRBV12-4 CASSLNHSPLHF TGTGCCAGCAGCCTAAATCATTCACCCCTCCACTTT
15 TRBD2 TRBJ2-1 . TRBV11-2 CASSLGLAQHNEQFF TGTGCCAGCAGCTTAGGACTAGCCCAACACAATGAGCAGTTCTTC
14 . TRBJ2-5 once TRBV11-2 CTSSLGGNQETQYF TGTACCAGCAGCTTAGGAGGCAACCAAGAGACCCAGTACTTC
12 . TRBJ2-1 few TRBV10-3 CAISEGGYEQFF TGTGCCATCAGTGAGGGGGGTTATGAGCAGTTCTTC
15 . TRBJ2-7 . TRBV10-3 CAISDLKDSPYERYF TGTGCCATCAGCGACCTTAAGGATAGCCCCTACGAGCGGTATTTC
14 . TRBJ2-7 . TRBV29-1 CSVRTAYPPYDRYF TGCAGCGTAAGGACGGCATACCCCCCCTACGACCGGTACTTC
12 . TRBJ2-1 . TRBV11-2 CTSSPQGNEQFF TGTACAAGCAGCCCACAGGGCAATGAGCAGTTCTTC
17 . TRBJ2-1 few TRBV4-1 CASSQGGLAPRYNEQFF TGCGCCAGCAGCCAGGGGGGGCTAGCGCCTCGCTACAATGAGCAGTTCTTC
14 . TRBJ2-7 . TRBV11-2 CGSNLTAGAYEQYF TGTGGCAGCAACTTAACCGCCGGGGCCTACGAGCAGTACTTC
14 . TRBJ2-7 many TRBV11-2 CASSLGFSSYEQYF TGTGCCAGCAGCTTGGGGTTCAGCTCCTACGAGCAGTACTTC
15 . TRBJ2-2 . TRBV11-2 CANSLQYSNTWELFF TGTGCCAACAGCTTACAGTACTCTAACACCTGGGAGCTGTTTTTT
15 TRBD1 TRBJ1-5 . TRBV6-2/TRBV6-3 CASSLRGQGDQPQHF TGTGCCAGCAGTTTAAGGGGTCAGGGGGATCAGCCCCAGCATTTT
13 TRBD1 TRBJ2-2 . TRBV6-2/TRBV6-3 CASSDRATGELFF TGTGCCAGCAGCGACAGGGCAACCGGGGAGCTGTTTTTT
16 . TRBJ2-7 many TRBV11-2 CASSSRGYGEVDEQYF TGTGCCAGCAGCTCCCGAGGTTACGGGGAGGTCGACGAGCAGTACTTC
16 . TRBJ2-2 few TRBV6-6 CASSTSGGRNTGELFF TGTGCCAGCAGTACCTCGGGGGGCCGAAACACCGGGGAGCTGTTTTTT
12 . TRBJ1-2 once TRBV14 CASSQGRSGYTF TGTGCCAGCAGTCAAGGTAGAAGCGGCTACACCTTC
14 . TRBJ2-1 . TRBV11-2 CTSSPWTGDNEQFF TGTACCAGCAGCCCGTGGACGGGGGACAATGAGCAGTTCTTC
13 TRBD1 TRBJ1-2 . TRBV7-9 CAGGQIANYGYTF TGTGCCGGGGGACAGATAGCTAACTATGGCTACACCTTC
15 TRBD2 TRBJ2-1 few TRBV4-1 CASSRLGLGSNEQFF TGCGCCAGCAGCCGACTGGGACTAGGCTCCAATGAGCAGTTCTTC
14 . TRBJ2-1 . TRBV4-1 CASSPIAGYSEQFF TGCGCCAGCAGCCCGATTGCAGGCTACAGTGAGCAGTTCTTC
16 TRBD2 TRBJ2-4 . TRBV6-2/TRBV6-3 CASSYSSGKTKNIQYF TGTGCCAGCAGTTACTCTAGCGGGAAGACCAAAAACATTCAGTACTTC
10 . TRBJ1-2 . TRBV30 CARDDHGYTF TGTGCCAGGGACGATCACGGCTACACCTTC
15 . TRBJ2-2 . TRBV12-3/TRBV12-4 CASSLVQVDTGELFF TGTGCCAGTAGTTTAGTACAGGTGGACACCGGGGAGCTGTTTTTT
15 . TRBJ1-4 few TRBV5-4 CASSLVSDRVGKLFF TGTGCCAGCAGCTTGGTATCGGACCGCGTCGGAAAACTGTTTTTT
13 TRBD1 TRBJ1-5 many TRBV29-1 CSASGTGTQPQHF TGCAGCGCTTCCGGGACAGGGACTCAGCCCCAGCATTTT
14 TRBD1 TRBJ2-7 many TRBV7-8 CASSLGYRDRDQYF TGTGCCAGCAGCTTAGGGTACAGGGACAGGGACCAGTACTTC
14 . TRBJ1-2 . TRBV5-1 CASSITSPNYGYTF TGCGCCAGCAGCATTACCAGTCCTAACTATGGCTACACCTTC
14 . TRBJ2-1 . TRBV14 CASSQMGEWDEQFF TGTGCCAGCAGCCAAATGGGGGAGTGGGATGAGCAGTTCTTC
15 . TRBJ2-1 . TRBV24-1 CATSDLGAGDNEQFF TGTGCCACCAGTGACCTCGGAGCAGGGGACAATGAGCAGTTCTTC
14 . TRBJ2-2 few TRBV12-3/TRBV12-4 CASSLGMAERELFF TGTGCCAGCAGTTTGGGTATGGCGGAACGGGAGCTGTTTTTT
16 . TRBJ2-4 . TRBV6-5 CASSQTGTLAKNIQYF TGTGCCAGCAGTCAAACAGGGACCCTAGCCAAAAACATTCAGTACTTT
14 TRBD1 TRBJ1-4 many TRBV7-8 CASSQGGTNEKLFF TGTGCCAGCAGCCAGGGGGGGACTAATGAAAAACTGTTTTTT
16 TRBD2 TRBJ2-7 . TRBV4-1 CASSQTSGRASYKQYF TGCGCCAGCAGCCAAACTAGCGGGAGGGCCTCCTACAAGCAGTACTTC
15 . TRBJ2-6 . TRBV6-5 CASSPNRAGANVLTF TGTGCCAGCAGTCCAAACAGGGCTGGGGCCAACGTCCTGACTTTC
14 TRBD2 TRBJ2-7 . TRBV4-1 CASRQARETYEQYF TGCGCCAGCAGACAAGCGCGGGAGACTTACGAGCAGTACTTC
15 TRBD1 TRBJ2-1 . TRBV7-9 CASSPHGQGYNEQFF TGTGCCAGCAGCCCTCATGGACAGGGCTACAATGAGCAGTTCTTC